This T cell receptor beta chain appears in the sequencing data of a study of T cell changes during pregnancy in multiple sclerosis. The CDR3 covers 14 residues. The V gene's germline CDR1 is GTSNPN and CDR2 SVGIG (reference sequence). V was clipped by 2 bases and J by 4 bases, with 12 bases between them. Sequencing was performed with immunoSEQ multiplex PCR; in TCRdb, only in-frame clones are kept and a portion is missing. The top ten hold 1.2% of the sample, which has 36,000 or so clones, roughly 92% seen once. The receptor was isolated from a female donor with multiple sclerosis, enrolled in a pregnancy study. The chain employs TRBV30 and TRBJ2-1; possibly TRBD2 for D (5 bases). Material for sequencing was PBMCs (not recorded whether the cells were cultured). For the CDR3, the DNA is TGTGCCTGGAGTAAGGCGGGTCAATACAATGAGCAGTTCTTC. It translates to CAWSKAGQYNEQFF.